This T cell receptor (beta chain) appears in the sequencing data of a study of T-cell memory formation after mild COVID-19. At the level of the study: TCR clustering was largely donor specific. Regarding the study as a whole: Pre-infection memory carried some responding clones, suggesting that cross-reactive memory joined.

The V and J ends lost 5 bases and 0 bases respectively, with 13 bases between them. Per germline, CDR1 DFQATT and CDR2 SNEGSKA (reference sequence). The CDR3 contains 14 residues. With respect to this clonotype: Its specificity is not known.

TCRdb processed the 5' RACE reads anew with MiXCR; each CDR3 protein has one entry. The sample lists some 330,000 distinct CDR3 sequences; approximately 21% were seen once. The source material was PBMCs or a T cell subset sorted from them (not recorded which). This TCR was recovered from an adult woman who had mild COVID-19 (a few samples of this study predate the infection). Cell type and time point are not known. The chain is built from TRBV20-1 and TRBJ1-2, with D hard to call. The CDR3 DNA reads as TGCAGTGCTCCCCAGAGAGGGACTAACTATGGCTACACCTTC. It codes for CSAPQRGTNYGYTF.